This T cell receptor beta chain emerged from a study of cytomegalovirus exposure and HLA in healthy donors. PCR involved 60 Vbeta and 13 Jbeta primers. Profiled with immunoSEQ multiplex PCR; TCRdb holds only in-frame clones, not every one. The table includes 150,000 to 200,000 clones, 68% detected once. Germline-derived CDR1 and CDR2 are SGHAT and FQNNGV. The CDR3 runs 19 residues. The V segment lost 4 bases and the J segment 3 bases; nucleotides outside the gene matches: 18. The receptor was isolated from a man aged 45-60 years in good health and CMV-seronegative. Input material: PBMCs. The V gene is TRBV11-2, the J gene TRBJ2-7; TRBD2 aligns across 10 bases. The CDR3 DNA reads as TGTGCCAGCAGCTCTCTAGCGGGGGCCCCGATAGTGGCCGGCTACGAGCAGTACTTC. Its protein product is CASSSLAGAPIVAGYEQYF.